Following are 21 T cell receptor beta chains from one sample sequenced in a study of cytomegalovirus exposure and HLA in healthy donors. The method was immunoSEQ multiplex PCR; TCRdb's version includes in-frame clones alone and lacks a portion of them. The sample has 100,000 to 120,000 clones, 89% seen once. The source material was PBMCs. These receptors were collected from a woman aged 18 to 35 in good health and CMV-seronegative.

This chain uses TRBV9 with TRBJ2-3; 10 nucleotides agree with TRBD2. Trimming took 3 bases from V and 2 from J; bases not matched to a gene: 9. Germline V gives CDR1 SGDLS, CDR2 YYNGEE. The CDR3 runs 17 residues. CDR3 bases: TGTGCCAGCAGCGGGGGGGCCCTAGCGGGGGCCACAGATACGCAGTATTTT. Protein sequence: CASSGGALAGATDTQYF.

V and J are TRBV9 and TRBJ2-1; 14 bases fit TRBD2. The CDR3 totals 17 residues. The V segment lost 1 base and the J segment 7 bases; nucleotides outside the gene matches: 7. Germline values: CDR1 SGDLS, CDR2 YYNGEE. CDR3 sequence reads: CASSVSTGTSGRNEQFF. The CDR3 region has the DNA TGTGCCAGCAGCGTAAGTACCGGGACTAGCGGGAGAAATGAGCAGTTCTTC.

The V gene is TRBV7-9, the J gene TRBJ2-1, with D unclear. The germline V and J ends were trimmed by 1 base and 10 bases, with 11 bases remaining between them. This CDR3 has 13 residues. Germline CDR1 and CDR2: SEHNR and FQNEAQ (reference sequence). The CDR3 DNA is TGTGCCAGCAGCTTAGTTAGTTTGAAGGAGCAGTTCTTC. Protein product: CASSLVSLKEQFF.

The chain links TRBV11-2 to TRBJ2-7, with D perhaps matching TRBD1 (6 bases). The CDR3 is 14 amino acids. V was cut by 1 base and J by 3 bases, with 10 bases left in between. Germline V lookup: CDR1 SGHAT, CDR2 FQNNGV. CDR3 DNA: TGTGCCAGCAGCTTAGCGGGACAAATCTACGAGCAGTACTTC. Translation: CASSLAGQIYEQYF.

V usage is TRBV5-1 and J usage is TRBJ2-2, with TRBD1 matching 8 bases. Germline V gives CDR1 SGHRS, CDR2 YFSETQ. V lost 4 bases and J lost 6; bases outside the gene matches: 8. The CDR3 spans 15 residues. CDR3 region: CASSRQGARAGELFF. The CDR3 region has the DNA TGCGCCAGCAGCCGTCAGGGGGCTCGGGCCGGGGAGCTGTTTTTT.

This chain joins TRBV6-4 and TRBJ1-1; D remains ambiguous. The CDR3 has 14 amino acids. Trimming stripped 4 bases from V and 1 base from J, with 10 bases between. CDR1 is MRHNA and CDR2 is SNTAGT in the germline V gene. The CDR3 coding sequence is TGTGCCAGCAGTGTGGACTTCAGGAACACTGAAGCTTTCTTT. Translating it yields CASSVDFRNTEAFF.

The rearrangement joins TRBV28 to TRBJ1-4, with unresolved D. Trimming removed 6 bases at V and 6 bases at J, with 11 bases between. This CDR3 is 13 amino acids long. Germline values: CDR1 MDHEN, CDR2 SYDVKM. The CDR3 loop is CASRAAGDEKLFF. The CDR3 DNA follows: TGTGCCAGCAGGGCTGCGGGTGATGAAAAACTGTTTTTT.

The chain links TRBV6-6 to TRBJ2-1; D not resolved. The length of the CDR3 is 13 residues. From germline, CDR1 is MNHNY and CDR2 SVGAGI (reference sequence). V lost 5 bases and J lost 12, with 17 bases in between. The DNA of the CDR3 is TGTGCCAGCAGTCCGCCCTTCCGGGTAAGGCAGTTCTTC. This codes for CASSPPFRVRQFF.

The chain employs TRBV15 and TRBJ1-1; a possible D gene is TRBD1 (5 bases). This CDR3 spans 14 amino acids. Germline V gives CDR1 LNHNV, CDR2 YYDKDF (reference sequence). V lost 3 bases and J 4 bases, leaving 12 bases between the germline ends. In DNA form, the CDR3 reads TGTGCCACCAGCAGTCCCAATAGGGGCACTGAAGCTTTCTTT. Encoded protein: CATSSPNRGTEAFF. The whole variable domain, remainder taken from reference TRBV15 and TRBJ1-1, is DAMVIQNPRYQVTQFGKPVTLSCSQTLNHNVMYWYQQKSSQAPKLLFHYYDKDFNNEADTPDNFQSRRPNTSFCFLDIRSPGLGDTAMYLCATSSPNRGTEAFFGQGTRLTVV.

This chain links TRBV7-2 with TRBJ2-7, with 10 bases aligning to TRBD2. Looked up from germline, CDR1 is SGHTA and CDR2 is FQGNSA. Germline trimming cut 5 bases from V and 4 bases from J; bases unmatched to any gene: 11. This CDR3 region has 16 residues. The CDR3 spells CASSQEPLAGVYEQYF. The CDR3 DNA reads TGTGCCAGCAGCCAGGAACCTCTAGCGGGAGTGTACGAGCAGTACTTC.

The chain combines TRBV19 with TRBJ1-3; the match to TRBD1 covers 7 bases. Germline CDR1 reads LNHDA; CDR2 reads SQIVND (reference sequence). The CDR3 runs 15 residues. Trimming cost V 3 bases and J 2 bases; bases outside gene matches: 4. CDR3 sequence: CASSIMTGPGNTIYF. In DNA form, the CDR3 reads TGTGCCAGTAGTATTATGACAGGGCCTGGAAACACCATATATTTT.

This clone was observed once. The CDR3 sequence: CAISERGTEAFF. Written as DNA, the CDR3 is TGTGCCATCAGCGAACGCGGCACTGAAGCTTTCTTT. V gene TRBV10-3 combines with J gene TRBJ1-1; D is uncertain. The CDR3 runs to 12 residues. Germline-derived CDR1 and CDR2 are ENHRY and SYGVKD. Trimming pared 6 bases from V and 4 bases from J, leaving 9 bases between.

The chain carries TRBV6-6 and TRBJ2-7; possibly TRBD2 for D (5 bases). V lost 6 bases to trimming and J lost 2 bases, with 11 bases between them. The CDR3 runs to 13 residues. Germline CDR1 MNHNY, CDR2 SVGAGI (reference sequence). CDR3 sequence reads: CASRNSGTYEQYF. The DNA of the CDR3 is TGTGCCAGCAGAAACAGCGGAACCTACGAGCAGTACTTC.

This clone has just one count. The chain carries TRBV28 and TRBJ2-3, with 7 bases aligning to TRBD2. The CDR3 length is 13 residues. The trim removed 7 bases at V and 5 bases at J, leaving 6 bases unmatched. In germline, CDR1 is MDHEN, CDR2 SYDVKM. The CDR3 reads CASIKLAGDTQYF. In DNA, the CDR3 is TGTGCCAGCATTAAGTTAGCGGGAGATACGCAGTATTTT.

CDR3: CASSFVGSGVPGEKLFF. The CDR3 DNA follows: TGCGCCAGCAGCTTCGTGGGCTCAGGGGTACCGGGGGAAAAACTGTTTTTT. The genes are TRBV5-1 and TRBJ1-4; TRBD1 is a possible D gene (6 bases). V lost 2 bases, J lost 8 bases, and 22 bases lay in between. Germline-derived CDR1 and CDR2 are SGHRS and YFSETQ. The CDR3 is 17 residues long. The full variable domain, rest sourced from reference TRBV5-1 and TRBJ1-4, is KAGVTQTPRYLIKTRGQQVTLSCSPISGHRSVSWYQQTPGQGLQFLFEYFSETQRNKGNFPGRFSGRQFSNSRSEMNVSTLELGDSALYLCASSFVGSGVPGEKLFFGSGTQLSVL.

CDR3 protein: CASSIHGSSYNEQFF. For the CDR3, the DNA is TGTGCCAGTAGTATACACGGGAGCTCCTACAATGAGCAGTTCTTC. This chain connects TRBV19 to TRBJ2-1; possibly TRBD2 for D (6 bases). Between the trimmed V and J ends, which lost 2 bases and 0 bases, there was a span of 8 bases. This CDR3 contains 15 residues. Looked up from germline, CDR1 is LNHDA and CDR2 is SQIVND (reference sequence).

The chain uses TRBV27 and TRBJ2-1; a possible D gene is TRBD2 (6 bases). Trimming stripped 7 bases from V and 6 bases from J, with 13 bases between. The germline CDR1 and CDR2 sequences are MNHEY and SMNVEV (reference sequence). The CDR3 is made up of 13 amino acids. CDR3: CASTGGGTNEQFF. The CDR3 region has the DNA TGTGCCAGCACCGGTGGGGGGACCAATGAGCAGTTCTTC.

V is TRBV14 and J is TRBJ2-2; 9 bases align to TRBD1. The CDR3 spans 14 residues. The V gene end was trimmed by 6 bases and the J gene end by 8 bases; junction bases not matched to a gene: 7. Germline-derived CDR1 and CDR2 are SGHDN and FVKESK. CDR3 DNA sequence: TGTGCCAGCAGGCCCGCCGGGACAGGGGGGGAGCTGTTTTTT. Its protein product is CASRPAGTGGELFF.

The chain uses TRBV9 and TRBJ2-3, with TRBD2 matching 10 bases. Trimming cost V 5 bases and J 3 bases; bases outside gene matches: 6. The CDR3 sequence is 15 residues long. The germline V gene has CDR1 SGDLS and CDR2 YYNGEE. CDR3: CASRKAGGPTDTQYF. In DNA, the CDR3 is TGTGCCAGCAGAAAAGCGGGGGGGCCGACAGATACGCAGTATTTT.

The rearrangement links TRBV2 to TRBJ1-1; no definite D call. Germline CDR1 reads SNHLY; CDR2 reads FYNNEI. V lost 2 bases and J lost 10, with 8 bases in between. The CDR3 has 11 amino acids. Here the CDR3 DNA reads TGTGCCAGCAGTGAACACAGTGGAGCTTTCTTT. This sequence encodes CASSEHSGAFF. Using reference TRBV2 and TRBJ1-1 for the parts outside the CDR3, the full variable domain is EPEVTQTPSHQVTQMGQEVILRCVPISNHLYFYWYRQILGQKVEFLVSFYNNEISEKSEIFDDQFSVERPDGSNFTLKIRSTKLEDSAMYFCASSEHSGAFFGQGTRLTVV.

The rearrangement joins TRBV5-4 to TRBJ2-1; D uncertain. The CDR3 totals 14 residues. The V and J ends lost 3 bases and 0 bases respectively, with 7 bases between them. Germline CDR1 and CDR2: SGHNT and YYREEE (reference sequence). The CDR3 region is CASSYVSSYNEQFF. In DNA, the CDR3 is TGTGCCAGCAGCTACGTTAGCTCCTACAATGAGCAGTTCTTC.